The next 11 T cell receptor beta chains were all read from a single sample in a study of blood T cell repertoires in COVID-19. Clones were sequenced by immunoSEQ multiplex PCR, and TCRdb holds only the in-frame ones, with some missing. Among tens of thousands of clones listed, under 85% were seen once. The sequencing sample was made of peripheral blood. These TCRs come from a man aged 55 to 69 with acute or convalescent COVID-19.

The chain combines TRBV19 with TRBJ1-6, with TRBD1 identical over 9 bases. The V gene's germline CDR1 is LNHDA and CDR2 SQIVND (reference sequence). With V trimmed by 6 bases and J by 10 bases, 16 bases remained unmatched. The CDR3 covers 17 residues. CDR3 protein: CASSIQGALNFGSPLHF. The DNA for the CDR3 is TGTGCCAGTAGCATACAGGGGGCCCTAAACTTCGGGTCACCCCTCCACTTT.

The chain combines TRBV15 with TRBJ1-4, with D uncertain. V lost 0 bases to trimming and J lost 5 bases, with 10 bases between them. This CDR3 has 15 residues. Germline V CDR1 and CDR2: LNHNV, YYDKDF (reference sequence). As DNA, the CDR3 is TGTGCCACCAGCAGAGAAAGAGGTCCAAATGAAAAACTGTTTTTT. Its translation: CATSRERGPNEKLFF.

This chain uses TRBV5-1 with TRBJ2-7, with TRBD2 as a possible D gene (6 bases). The CDR3 totals 16 residues. Deletions cut 0 bases from V and 0 bases from J, with 13 bases between. The germline CDR1 and CDR2 sequences are SGHRS and YFSETQ. Here the CDR3 DNA reads TGCGCCAGCAGCTTGGCGGCGGGAAAAAGCTCCTACGAGCAGTACTTC. Its protein product is CASSLAAGKSSYEQYF.

The CDR3 sequence: CASSYTGGMNTEAFF. The CDR3 DNA sequence: TGTGCCAGCAGTTACACAGGGGGCATGAACACTGAAGCTTTCTTT. The rearrangement uses TRBV6-5 and TRBJ1-1; 9 positions agree with TRBD1. Germline assignment: CDR1 MNHEY and CDR2 SVGAGI. The CDR3 is 15 residues long. J gave up 0 bases and V 2 bases, and 1 base lay outside the gene matches.

This chain links TRBV30 with TRBJ1-2; D is unresolved. From germline, CDR1 is GTSNPN and CDR2 SVGIG (reference sequence). V was cut by 5 bases and J by 2 bases, with 6 bases left in between. This CDR3 spans 11 amino acids. The CDR3 DNA reads TGTGCCTGGGGGTCGAACTATGGCTACACCTTC. This gives the protein CAWGSNYGYTF.

This clone turned up a few times. This rearrangement joins TRBV2 to TRBJ1-1; 7 bases fit TRBD1. The CDR3 sequence is 14 residues long. The V and J ends lost 6 bases and 1 base, in that order; junction bases with no gene match: 5. Germline V gives CDR1 SNHLY, CDR2 FYNNEI. The CDR3 DNA sequence: TGTGCCAGCAGAGACCGGGACAGGAACACTGAAGCTTTCTTT. This translates into CASRDRDRNTEAFF. Together with reference TRBV2 and TRBJ1-1, the CDR3 gives the full variable domain: EPEVTQTPSHQVTQMGQEVILRCVPISNHLYFYWYRQILGQKVEFLVSFYNNEISEKSEIFDDQFSVERPDGSNFTLKIRSTKLEDSAMYFCASRDRDRNTEAFFGQGTRLTVV.

CDR3 amino acids: CASSRGRAPQETQYF. The CDR3 DNA follows: TGTGCCAGCAGCCGAGGCAGGGCCCCCCAAGAGACCCAGTACTTC. The rearrangement links TRBV5-4 to TRBJ2-5, with TRBD1 as a possible D gene (5 bases). The CDR3 is made up of 15 amino acids. Germline V gene data show CDR1 as SGHNT and CDR2 as YYREEE (reference sequence). Trimming cost V 4 bases and J 1 base, with 14 bases left between them.

This sequence joins TRBV9 and TRBJ2-3, with a possible D match to TRBD1 (5 bases). V lost 0 bases, J lost 4 bases, and 15 bases lay in between. The CDR3 contains 16 residues. Germline V gene lookup returns CDR1 SGDLS and CDR2 YYNGEE. The CDR3 region is CASSVDGRAVADTQYF. The CDR3 DNA reads as TGTGCCAGCAGCGTAGATGGCAGGGCGGTCGCAGATACGCAGTATTTT.

This rearrangement joins TRBV2 to TRBJ2-5; 10 bases are shared with TRBD2. Germline loops: CDR1 SNHLY, CDR2 FYNNEI. The CDR3 has 14 residues. J lost 4 bases, V lost 6 bases, and 5 bases had no gene match. The CDR3 is CASRGAGGRETQYF. DNA for the CDR3: TGTGCCAGCAGAGGAGCGGGGGGGCGAGAGACCCAGTACTTC. Filled out from reference TRBV2 and TRBJ2-5, the complete variable domain reads EPEVTQTPSHQVTQMGQEVILRCVPISNHLYFYWYRQILGQKVEFLVSFYNNEISEKSEIFDDQFSVERPDGSNFTLKIRSTKLEDSAMYFCASRGAGGRETQYFGPGTRLLVL.

The J gene is TRBJ2-2, the V gene TRBV7-8, with a possible D match to TRBD1 (6 bases). CDR3 length: 14 amino acids. In germline, CDR1 is SGHVS, CDR2 FQNEAQ. Trimming left V 5 bases short and J 7 bases short, with 14 bases between. The CDR3 is CASSRFGQFGELFF. The CDR3 coding sequence is TGTGCCAGCAGCCGCTTCGGACAGTTCGGGGAGCTGTTTTTT.

The V gene is TRBV7-3, the J gene TRBJ2-2; the D gene is possibly TRBD2 (5 bases). There are 18 residues in the CDR3. The V gene lost 2 bases and the J gene lost 5 bases, with 21 bases spanning the gap. Germline CDR1 reads SGHTA; CDR2 reads FQGTGA. For the CDR3, the DNA is TGTGCCAGCAGCTTATTTCCCGTGGCGGCAGACTATACCGGGGAGCTGTTTTTT. Protein sequence: CASSLFPVAADYTGELFF.